The 30 T cell receptor beta chains listed next were all sequenced from one sample in a study of cytomegalovirus exposure and HLA in healthy donors. Amplification used 60 Vbeta primers and 13 Jbeta primers. Sequenced by immunoSEQ multiplex PCR; TCRdb stores in-frame clones only, minus some. Of 100,000 to 150,000 clones detected, around 78% appear once; the ten largest clones hold just under 2%. Sequencing was done on a sample of PBMCs. These receptors were collected from a man in his fifties or sixties in good health and CMV-seronegative.

The rearrangement links TRBV10-1 to TRBJ2-5; 7 bases are shared with TRBD1. The J segment lost 4 bases and the V segment lost 3 bases, leaving 8 bases of the junction unmatched. Germline V gene sequence: CDR1 WNHNN, CDR2 SYGVQD (reference sequence). CDR3 length equals 15 residues. The CDR3: CASSENRGIRETQYF. Here the CDR3 DNA reads TGCGCCAGCAGTGAAAACAGGGGAATAAGAGAGACCCAGTACTTC.

V is TRBV11-3 and J is TRBJ2-5, with a possible D match to TRBD1 (5 bases). Germline loops: CDR1 SGHNT, CDR2 YENEEA. The length of the CDR3 is 12 residues. The ends were cut back, 5 bases at V and 5 bases at J, with 9 bases in the middle. The CDR3 sequence: CASSLSGETQYF. CDR3 in DNA: TGTGCCAGCAGCCTCTCAGGGGAGACCCAGTACTTC.

The rearrangement joins TRBV5-1 to TRBJ2-5; 12 nucleotides agree with TRBD1. Germline loops: CDR1 SGHRS, CDR2 YFSETQ. The V segment lost 0 bases and the J segment 2 bases; nucleotides outside the gene matches: 11. The CDR3 length is 19 residues. This CDR3 is CASSLAGTGGSFRQETQYF. CDR3 bases: TGCGCCAGCAGCTTGGCTGGGACAGGGGGCTCATTTCGGCAAGAGACCCAGTACTTC.

The chain combines TRBV28 with TRBJ1-1; no definite D call. The CDR3 runs 10 residues. Per germline, CDR1 MDHEN and CDR2 SYDVKM. Trimming cost V 7 bases and J 13 bases, with 13 bases left between them. CDR3 protein: CASIAREVFF. The CDR3 region has the DNA TGTGCCAGCATTGCGCGGGAGGTTTTCTTT.

The chain links TRBV10-3 to TRBJ1-2; no definite D call. The CDR3 runs 15 residues. The germline V gene encodes CDR1 ENHRY and CDR2 SYGVKD. The germline V and J ends were trimmed by 4 bases and 0 bases, with 12 bases remaining between them. The CDR3 loop is CAISAVREPNYGYTF. CDR3 bases: TGTGCCATCAGTGCGGTGAGGGAACCTAACTATGGCTACACCTTC.

V is TRBV27 and J is TRBJ1-2, with TRBD1 matching over 9 bases. Germline CDR1 reads MNHEY; CDR2 reads SMNVEV (reference sequence). The CDR3 has 13 amino acids. With 5 bases clipped from V and 9 bases from J, the junction kept 7 bases outside the gene matches. DNA for the CDR3: TGTGCCAGCAGTCCGGACAGGGGAGGTAGCTACACCTTC. It specifies CASSPDRGGSYTF.

The CDR3 reads CASSGRTNTEAFF. The CDR3 DNA follows: TGTGCCAGTAGTGGGAGGACGAACACTGAAGCTTTCTTT. This chain joins TRBV19 and TRBJ1-1; D is unresolved. The germline V gene encodes CDR1 LNHDA and CDR2 SQIVND (reference sequence). V lost 5 bases, J lost 1 base, and 8 bases lay in between. CDR3 length: 13 amino acids.

V usage is TRBV19 and J usage is TRBJ2-7, with 7 nucleotides matching TRBD2. With V trimmed by 4 bases and J by 7 bases, 13 bases remained unmatched. CDR3 size: 15 residues. Germline-derived CDR1 and CDR2 are LNHDA and SQIVND (reference sequence). CDR3 bases: TGTGCCAGTAGTAGCGGAGCCACCTCGCGGGAGGAGCAGTACGTC. Protein sequence: CASSSGATSREEQYV.

This clone was picked up a small number of times. V usage is TRBV4-3 and J usage is TRBJ2-3; a possible D gene is TRBD1 (5 bases). Trimming removed 1 base at V and 3 bases at J, with 11 bases between. Germline V lookup: CDR1 LGHNA, CDR2 YSLEER. CDR3 length equals 15 residues. CDR3 DNA: TGCGCCAGCAGCCAAGTTCTGGGGCTGACAGATACGCAGTATTTT. It specifies CASSQVLGLTDTQYF.

CDR3 region: CASSIAQQGVGANVLTF. In nucleotides, the CDR3 is TGTGCCAGCAGCATCGCCCAACAGGGAGTTGGGGCCAACGTCCTGACTTTC. This rearrangement joins TRBV7-9 to TRBJ2-6; D is possibly TRBD1 (6 bases). Germline V CDR1 and CDR2: SEHNR, FQNEAQ (reference sequence). Trimming shortened V by 5 bases and J by 3 bases, and 17 bases separated the two germline ends. This CDR3 spans 17 amino acids.

The CDR3 nucleotides read TGTGCCAGCAGTTTACCGGGCAATGAGCAGTTCTTC. Its translation is CASSLPGNEQFF. The V and J genes are TRBV28 and TRBJ2-1; no clear D gene. Germline V lookup: CDR1 MDHEN, CDR2 SYDVKM. V lost 2 bases and J lost 6, with 5 bases in between. The CDR3 runs 12 residues. Looking up the rest from reference TRBV28 and TRBJ2-1 gives the full variable domain: DVKVTQSSRYLVKRTGEKVFLECVQDMDHENMFWYRQDPGLGLRLIYFSYDVKMKEKGDIPEGYSVSREKKERFSLILESASTNQTSMYLCASSLPGNEQFFGPGTRLTVL.

The chain's CDR3 is CASSPTSGGPYNEQFF. As DNA, the CDR3 is TGTGCCAGCTCACCGACTAGCGGGGGACCCTACAATGAGCAGTTCTTC. The chain recombines TRBV18 with TRBJ2-1; 12 bases are a match to TRBD2. Germline assignment: CDR1 KGHSH and CDR2 LQKENI. Trimming took 3 bases from V and 2 from J; bases not matched to a gene: 2. This CDR3 is built from 16 residues.

V and J are TRBV25-1 and TRBJ2-1, with D uncertain. The CDR3 runs 15 residues. Germline V gene data show CDR1 as MGHDK and CDR2 as SYGVNS. V lost 10 bases and J lost 0, with 16 bases in between. CDR3 residues: CATRSDTRSYNEQFF. The CDR3 nucleotides read TGTGCCACCCGCAGTGACACCCGCTCCTACAATGAGCAGTTCTTC.

A remark on this clone: This sample includes further DNA sequences coding for the same CDR3. This chain's CDR3 is CASRSSYNSPLHF. The CDR3 coding sequence is TGTGCCAGCCGGAGCTCCTATAATTCACCCCTCCACTTT. The chain links TRBV2 to TRBJ1-6; D not certain. Trimming stripped 8 bases from V and 0 bases from J, with 5 bases between. The CDR3 contains 13 residues. CDR1 SNHLY and CDR2 FYNNEI come from the germline V gene.

The chain joins TRBV19 to TRBJ1-4; perhaps TRBD1 as D (5 bases). The CDR3 loop spans 15 amino acids. Germline-derived CDR1 and CDR2 are LNHDA and SQIVND (reference sequence). Trimming removed 3 bases from V and 0 bases from J, with 8 bases in between. In DNA, the CDR3 is TGTGCCAGTAGTATGTTCAGGGCAACTAATGAAAAACTGTTTTTT. Its translation is CASSMFRATNEKLFF.

V and J are TRBV14 and TRBJ1-1; TRBD1 might be the D (5 bases). Trimming took 0 bases from V and 6 from J, leaving 11 bases between them. The CDR3 has 14 amino acids. From germline, CDR1 is SGHDN and CDR2 FVKESK. This CDR3 reads CASSQEGGGSEAFF. Here the CDR3 DNA reads TGTGCCAGCAGCCAAGAAGGCGGGGGATCTGAAGCTTTCTTT.

The chain recombines TRBV7-2 with TRBJ2-1; 13 bases match TRBD2. Per germline, CDR1 SGHTA and CDR2 FQGNSA. Unmatched junction bases numbered 9, after V lost 3 bases and J lost 7 bases. The CDR3 runs 17 residues. CDR3 amino acids: CASSFDRTSGGGNEQFF. Here the CDR3 DNA reads TGTGCCAGCAGCTTCGATCGAACTAGCGGGGGGGGGAATGAGCAGTTCTTC.

CDR3 nucleotides: TGCGCCAGCAGCGAGGAGCGCGGCACAGATACGCAGTATTTT. Translating gives CASSEERGTDTQYF. The chain is built from TRBV5-1 and TRBJ2-3; no clear D gene. CDR3 length: 14 residues. Germline CDR1 and CDR2: SGHRS and YFSETQ. V dropped 4 bases and J dropped 1 base, with 10 bases sitting between them.

This clone was detected only a few times. The V call is TRBV5-4, the J call TRBJ2-5; 7 nucleotides align to TRBD2. This CDR3 spans 13 amino acids. Germline V CDR1 and CDR2: SGHNT, YYREEE (reference sequence). With V trimmed by 2 bases and J by 4 bases, 2 bases remained unmatched. In DNA, the CDR3 is TGTGCCAGCAGCTTCAAGCGGGGAGAGACCCAGTACTTC. Translated: CASSFKRGETQYF.

J is TRBJ2-1 and V is TRBV2; TRBD2 aligns across 10 bases. Germline V gene data show CDR1 as SNHLY and CDR2 as FYNNEI. This CDR3 spans 19 amino acids. The V and J ends lost 4 bases and 8 bases, in that order; junction bases with no gene match: 20. The CDR3 reads CASSVGSKGRLAGKDEQFF. Written as DNA, the CDR3 is TGTGCCAGCAGTGTGGGTTCTAAGGGGCGACTAGCGGGTAAGGATGAGCAGTTCTTC.

V gene TRBV4-1 combines with J gene TRBJ2-6; D is possibly TRBD1 (5 bases). V lost 0 bases and J lost 17, with 14 bases in between. There are 13 residues in the CDR3. CDR1 and CDR2 from the germline V gene are MGHRA and YSYEKL. CDR3 loop: CASSQEGRQPLTF. The CDR3, as DNA: TGCGCCAGCAGCCAAGAAGGTAGACAGCCTTTGACTTTC.

The chain uses TRBV4-2 and TRBJ2-1, with 8 bases aligning to TRBD2. Germline lookup yields CDR1 LGHNA and CDR2 YNFKEQ. There are 13 residues in the CDR3. J gave up 7 bases and V 6 bases, and 5 bases lay outside the gene matches. The CDR3 sequence is CASSLAGGNEQFF. CDR3 coding DNA: TGTGCCAGCAGTCTTGCGGGGGGTAATGAGCAGTTCTTC.

The rearrangement uses TRBV6-1 and TRBJ1-1; D possibly corresponds to TRBD1 (6 bases). This CDR3 is 14 amino acids long. The V gene's germline CDR1 is MNHNS and CDR2 SASEGT. V lost 2 bases to trimming and J lost 1 base, with 8 bases between them. In DNA, the CDR3 is TGTGCCAGCAGTGAATACAGGGAGAACACTGAAGCTTTCTTT. Translating it yields CASSEYRENTEAFF.

A word on this clone: The junction departs from the called germline gene at one end, perhaps through a read error. V usage is TRBV6-1 and J usage is TRBJ2-5; 8 nucleotides align to TRBD1. CDR3 length equals 14 residues. Germline values: CDR1 MNHNS, CDR2 SASEGT. CDR3 bases: TGTGCCAGCAGTGGGGGTGGGACAGGAGAGACCCAGCACTTC. This codes for CASSGGGTGETQHF.

V gene TRBV7-7 combines with J gene TRBJ2-2; tentatively, D is TRBD2 (5 bases). The ends were cut back, 5 bases at V and 6 bases at J, with 13 bases in the middle. This CDR3 is built from 14 residues. Germline CDR1 reads SSHAT; CDR2 reads FNYEAQ (reference sequence). CDR3 in DNA: TGTGCCAGCAGCCCAGGACTTAGCGCCGGGGAGCTGTTTTTT. Translation gives CASSPGLSAGELFF.

This clone was recorded only once. The V and J genes are TRBV7-2 and TRBJ2-1; 15 nucleotides match TRBD2. J was trimmed by 7 bases and V by 1 base; bases with no gene match: 8. The CDR3 has 18 residues. Looked up from germline, CDR1 is SGHTA and CDR2 is FQGNSA. In DNA form, the CDR3 reads TGTGCCAGCAGCTTAGACGCCGGGACTAGCGGGGGGAAGAATGAGCAGTTCTTC. This sequence encodes CASSLDAGTSGGKNEQFF.

The rearrangement uses TRBV6-5 and TRBJ1-3; TRBD1 might be the D (5 bases). Germline V CDR1 and CDR2: MNHEY, SVGAGI. There are 15 residues in the CDR3. Trimming removed 6 bases from V and 0 bases from J, with 12 bases in between. The CDR3 here is CASSPPGPSGNTIYF. The DNA for the CDR3 is TGTGCCAGCAGCCCTCCAGGGCCCTCTGGAAACACCATATATTTT.

The chain couples TRBV19 to TRBJ1-2, with D maybe TRBD1 (5 bases). From germline, CDR1 is LNHDA and CDR2 SQIVND (reference sequence). Trimming removed 4 bases from V and 7 bases from J, with 16 bases in between. The length of the CDR3 is 14 residues. The CDR3 nucleotides read TGTGCCAGTAGTAAGGGGACGCAGGGAGGTGGCTACACCTTC. It is translated as CASSKGTQGGGYTF.

This chain connects TRBV9 to TRBJ2-1; 11 bases map to TRBD1. The CDR3 covers 13 residues. J was trimmed by 10 bases and V by 4 bases; bases with no gene match: 4. Germline assignment: CDR1 SGDLS and CDR2 YYNGEE. The CDR3 sequence is CASSLGQGEEQFF. The CDR3 coding sequence is TGTGCCAGCAGCCTGGGACAGGGGGAAGAGCAGTTCTTC.

This clone was detected once. CDR3 bases: TGTGCCAGCAGTGGCGACAGATTCCGTTATGGCTACACCTTC. Translated, it gives CASSGDRFRYGYTF. The chain employs TRBV2 and TRBJ1-2; a weak D match, TRBD1 (5 bases). The CDR3 totals 14 residues. V dropped 4 bases and J dropped 5 bases, with 14 bases sitting between them. The germline gives CDR1 SNHLY, CDR2 FYNNEI.